In this sample, the clone carrying this T cell receptor beta chain turned up many times. Its target is not known. The junction shows a germline mismatch at one end, possibly a read error. The germline gives CDR1 SGHDN, CDR2 FVKESK. CDR3 length: 13 amino acids. This entry is derived from a study of CD8 T cells in ankylosing spondylitis. Study conclusions and caveats: Reportedly, disease-linked clones are significantly enriched in ankylosing spondylitis patients' matched synovial fluid. A TCR beta motif of fewer than 10 highly homologous variants seemed to mark ankylosing spondylitis blood.

TCRdb recomputed calls from the 5' RACE reads with MiXCR, one row per CDR3 protein. The repertoire holds about 540,000 distinct CDR3 sequences, with over 9.5% as singletons. This chain joins TRBV14 and TRBJ2-5; a possible D gene is TRBD1 (5 bases). The origin of this receptor is a male donor with ankylosing spondylitis. Sequencing was done on a sample of blood, either unsorted or a sorted T cell fraction (not recorded which). The CDR3 loop is CASSRGLQETQYF. The DNA for the CDR3 is TGCGCCAGCAGTAGGGGTTTACAAGAGACCCAGTACTTC.